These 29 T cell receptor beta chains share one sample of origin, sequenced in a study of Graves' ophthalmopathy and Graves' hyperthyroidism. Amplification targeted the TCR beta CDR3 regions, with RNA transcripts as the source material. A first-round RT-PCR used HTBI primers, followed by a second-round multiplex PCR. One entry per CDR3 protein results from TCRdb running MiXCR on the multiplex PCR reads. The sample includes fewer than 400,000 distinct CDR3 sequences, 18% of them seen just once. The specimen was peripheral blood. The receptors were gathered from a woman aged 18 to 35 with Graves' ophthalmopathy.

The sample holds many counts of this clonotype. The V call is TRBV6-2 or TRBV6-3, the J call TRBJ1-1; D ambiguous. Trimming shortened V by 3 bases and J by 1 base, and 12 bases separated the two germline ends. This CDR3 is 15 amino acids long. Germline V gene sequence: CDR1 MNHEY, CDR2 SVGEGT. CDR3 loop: CASSYYHSTNTEAFF. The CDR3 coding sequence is TGTGCCAGCAGTTATTATCACAGCACGAACACTGAAGCTTTCTTT.

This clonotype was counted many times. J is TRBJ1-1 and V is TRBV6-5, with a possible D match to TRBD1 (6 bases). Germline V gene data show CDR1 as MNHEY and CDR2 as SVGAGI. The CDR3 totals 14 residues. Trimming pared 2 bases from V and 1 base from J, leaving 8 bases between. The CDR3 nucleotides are TGTGCCAGCAGTTACGGAGGGGGGAACACTGAAGCTTTCTTT. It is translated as CASSYGGGNTEAFF.

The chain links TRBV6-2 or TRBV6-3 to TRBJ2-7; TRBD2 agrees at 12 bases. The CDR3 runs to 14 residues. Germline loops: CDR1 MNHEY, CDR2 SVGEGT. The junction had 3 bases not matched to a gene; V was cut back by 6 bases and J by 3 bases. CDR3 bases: TGTGCCAGCAGAGGACTAGCGGGACACTACGAGCAGTACTTC. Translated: CASRGLAGHYEQYF.

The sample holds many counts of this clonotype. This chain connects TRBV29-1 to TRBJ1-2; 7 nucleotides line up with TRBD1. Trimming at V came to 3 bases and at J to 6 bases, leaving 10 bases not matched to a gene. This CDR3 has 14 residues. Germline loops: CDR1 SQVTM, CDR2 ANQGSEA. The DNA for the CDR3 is TGCAGCGTTGAGGTGACAGGGCCAGCACATGGCTACACCTTC. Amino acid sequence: CSVEVTGPAHGYTF.

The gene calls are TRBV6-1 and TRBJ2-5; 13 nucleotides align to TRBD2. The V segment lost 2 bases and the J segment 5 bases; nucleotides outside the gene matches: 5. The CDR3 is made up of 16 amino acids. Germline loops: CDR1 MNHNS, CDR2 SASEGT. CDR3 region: CASSERTSGSLETQYF. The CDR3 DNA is TGTGCCAGCAGTGAAAGGACTAGCGGGAGTCTGGAGACCCAGTACTTC.

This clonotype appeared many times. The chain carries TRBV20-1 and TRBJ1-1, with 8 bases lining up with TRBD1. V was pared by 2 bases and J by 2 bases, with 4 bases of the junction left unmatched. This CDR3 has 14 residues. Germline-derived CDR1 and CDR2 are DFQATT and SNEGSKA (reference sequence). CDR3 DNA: TGCAGTGCTAGATGGACAGGGCTAAACACTGAAGCTTTCTTT. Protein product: CSARWTGLNTEAFF.

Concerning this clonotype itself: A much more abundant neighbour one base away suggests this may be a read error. CDR3 loop: CAWNLGASSGNTIYF. CDR3 DNA: TGTGCCTGGAATTTGGGCGCGAGCTCTGGAAACACCATATATTTT. J is TRBJ1-3 and V is TRBV30; D ambiguous. This CDR3 is built from 15 residues. V was pared by 4 bases and J by 0 bases, with 13 bases between. Germline CDR1 and CDR2: GTSNPN and SVGIG (reference sequence).

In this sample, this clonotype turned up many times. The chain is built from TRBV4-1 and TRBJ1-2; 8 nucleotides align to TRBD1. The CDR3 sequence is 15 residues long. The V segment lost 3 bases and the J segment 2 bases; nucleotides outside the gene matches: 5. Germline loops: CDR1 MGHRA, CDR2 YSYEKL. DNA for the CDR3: TGCGCCAGCAGCCACTCAGGGGGCTTGAACTATGGCTACACCTTC. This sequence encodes CASSHSGGLNYGYTF.

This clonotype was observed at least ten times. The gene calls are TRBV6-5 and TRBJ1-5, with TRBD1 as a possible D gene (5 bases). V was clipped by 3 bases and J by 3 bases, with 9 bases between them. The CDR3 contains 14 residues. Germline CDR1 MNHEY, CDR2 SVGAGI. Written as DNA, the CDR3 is TGTGCCAGCAGTTATTTAGGGGTCAATCAGCCCCAGCATTTT. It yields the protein CASSYLGVNQPQHF.

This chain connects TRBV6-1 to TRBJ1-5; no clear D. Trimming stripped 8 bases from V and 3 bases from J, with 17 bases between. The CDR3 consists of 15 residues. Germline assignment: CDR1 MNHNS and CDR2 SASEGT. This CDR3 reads CASQADFYNNQPQHF. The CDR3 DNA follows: TGTGCCAGCCAGGCCGACTTCTATAACAATCAGCCCCAGCATTTT.

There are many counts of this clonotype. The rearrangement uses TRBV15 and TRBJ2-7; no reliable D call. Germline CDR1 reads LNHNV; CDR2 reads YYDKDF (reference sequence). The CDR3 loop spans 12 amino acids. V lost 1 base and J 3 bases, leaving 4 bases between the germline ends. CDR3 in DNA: TGTGCCACCAGCAGAGGCAACTACGAGCAGTACTTC. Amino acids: CATSRGNYEQYF.

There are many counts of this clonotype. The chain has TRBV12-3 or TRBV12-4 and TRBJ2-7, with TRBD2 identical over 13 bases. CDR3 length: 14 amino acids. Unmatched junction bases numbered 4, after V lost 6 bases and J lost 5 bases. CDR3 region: CASSRLAGGHEQYF. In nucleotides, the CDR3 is TGTGCCAGCAGCAGACTAGCGGGGGGCCACGAGCAGTACTTC.

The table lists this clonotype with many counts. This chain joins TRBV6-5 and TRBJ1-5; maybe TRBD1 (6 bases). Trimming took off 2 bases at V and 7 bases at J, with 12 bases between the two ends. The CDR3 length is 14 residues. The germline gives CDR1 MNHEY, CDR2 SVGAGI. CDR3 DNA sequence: TGTGCCAGCAGTTACGGTCAGGGGAGACAGCCCCAGCATTTT. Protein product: CASSYGQGRQPQHF.

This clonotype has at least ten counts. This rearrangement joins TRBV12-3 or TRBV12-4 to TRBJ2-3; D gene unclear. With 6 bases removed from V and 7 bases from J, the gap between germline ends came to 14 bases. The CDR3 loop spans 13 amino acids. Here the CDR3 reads CASRTSSLYTQYF. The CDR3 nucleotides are TGTGCCAGCAGGACCTCTAGTTTGTATACGCAGTATTTT.

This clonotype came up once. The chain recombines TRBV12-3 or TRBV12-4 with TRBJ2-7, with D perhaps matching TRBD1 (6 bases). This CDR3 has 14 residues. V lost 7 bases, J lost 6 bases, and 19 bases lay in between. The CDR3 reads CASNTGIQVPEQYF. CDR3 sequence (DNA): TGTGCCAGCAATACAGGGATCCAAGTTCCCGAGCAGTACTTC.

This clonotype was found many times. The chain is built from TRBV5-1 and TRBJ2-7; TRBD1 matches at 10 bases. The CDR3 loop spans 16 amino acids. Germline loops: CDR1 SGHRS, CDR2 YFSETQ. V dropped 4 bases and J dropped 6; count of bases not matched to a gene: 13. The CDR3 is CASSLKTGTGVVEQYF. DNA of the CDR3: TGCGCCAGCAGCCTAAAGACCGGGACAGGGGTAGTCGAGCAGTACTTC.

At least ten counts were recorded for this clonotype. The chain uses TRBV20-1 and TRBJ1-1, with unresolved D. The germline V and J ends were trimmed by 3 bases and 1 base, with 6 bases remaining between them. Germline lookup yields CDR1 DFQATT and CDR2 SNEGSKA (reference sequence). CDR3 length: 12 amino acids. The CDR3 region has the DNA TGCAGTGCTAGTGCGCCGAACACTGAAGCTTTCTTT. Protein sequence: CSASAPNTEAFF.

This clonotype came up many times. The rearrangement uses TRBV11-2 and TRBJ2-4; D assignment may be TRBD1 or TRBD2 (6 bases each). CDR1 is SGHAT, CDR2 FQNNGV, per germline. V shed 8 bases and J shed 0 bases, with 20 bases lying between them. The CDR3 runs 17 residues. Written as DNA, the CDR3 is TGTGCCAGCGCACCTGGGGGGCCGGTGATAGCCAAAAACATTCAGTACTTC. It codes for CASAPGGPVIAKNIQYF. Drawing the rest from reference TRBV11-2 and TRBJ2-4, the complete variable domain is EAGVAQSPRYKIIEKRQSVAFWCNPISGHATLYWYQQILGQGPKLLIQFQNNGVVDDSQLPKDRFSAERLKGVDSTLKIQPAKLEDSAVYLCASAPGGPVIAKNIQYFGAGTRLSVL.

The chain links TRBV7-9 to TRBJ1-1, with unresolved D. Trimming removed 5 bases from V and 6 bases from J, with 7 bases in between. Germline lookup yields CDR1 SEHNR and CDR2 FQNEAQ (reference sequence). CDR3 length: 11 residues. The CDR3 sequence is CASSREAEAFF. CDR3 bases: TGTGCCAGCAGCCGGGAAGCTGAAGCTTTCTTT.

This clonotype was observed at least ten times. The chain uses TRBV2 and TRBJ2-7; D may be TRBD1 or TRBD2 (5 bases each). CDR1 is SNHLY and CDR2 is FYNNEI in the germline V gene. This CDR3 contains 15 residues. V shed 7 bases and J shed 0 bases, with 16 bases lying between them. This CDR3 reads CASKAGTWSSYEQYF. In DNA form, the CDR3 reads TGTGCCAGCAAGGCCGGGACCTGGAGCTCCTACGAGCAGTACTTC.

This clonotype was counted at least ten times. CDR3 DNA sequence: TGTGCCAGCAGTCCACGTACCACCGGCCCCCCGAAAGAGACCCAGTACTTC. Translated, it gives CASSPRTTGPPKETQYF. The chain carries TRBV12-3 or TRBV12-4 and TRBJ2-5; no clear D. The CDR3 length is 17 residues. V lost 5 bases, J lost 3 bases, and 22 bases lay in between.

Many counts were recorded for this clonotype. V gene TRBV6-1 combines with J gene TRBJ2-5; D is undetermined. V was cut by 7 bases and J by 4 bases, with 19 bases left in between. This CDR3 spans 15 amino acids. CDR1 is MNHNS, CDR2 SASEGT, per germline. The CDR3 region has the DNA TGTGCCAGCAACGGTGAAGGAAAGGGATCAGAGACCCAGTACTTC. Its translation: CASNGEGKGSETQYF.

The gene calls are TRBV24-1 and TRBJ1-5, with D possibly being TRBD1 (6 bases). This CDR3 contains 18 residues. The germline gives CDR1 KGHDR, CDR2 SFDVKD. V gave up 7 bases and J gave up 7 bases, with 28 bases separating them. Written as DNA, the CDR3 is TGTGCCACCAGCGCACCTACGACGGGGGCCGGCGGGATGCAGCCCCAGCATTTT. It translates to CATSAPTTGAGGMQPQHF.

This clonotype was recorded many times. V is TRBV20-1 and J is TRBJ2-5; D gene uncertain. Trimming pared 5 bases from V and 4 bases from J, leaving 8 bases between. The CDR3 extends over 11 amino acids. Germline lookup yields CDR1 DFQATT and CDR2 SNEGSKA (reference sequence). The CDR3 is CSAGRGETQYF. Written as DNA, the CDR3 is TGCAGTGCTGGCCGAGGAGAGACCCAGTACTTC.

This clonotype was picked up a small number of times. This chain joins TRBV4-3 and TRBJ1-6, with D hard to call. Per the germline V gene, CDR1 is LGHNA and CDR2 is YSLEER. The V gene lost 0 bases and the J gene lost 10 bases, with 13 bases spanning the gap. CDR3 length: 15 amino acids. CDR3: CASSQDIGERSPLHF. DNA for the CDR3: TGCGCCAGCAGCCAAGATATCGGGGAGCGATCACCCCTCCACTTT.

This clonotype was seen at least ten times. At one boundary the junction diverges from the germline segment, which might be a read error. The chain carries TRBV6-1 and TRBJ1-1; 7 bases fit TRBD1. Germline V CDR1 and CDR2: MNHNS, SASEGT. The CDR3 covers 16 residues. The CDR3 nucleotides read TGTGCCAGCAGGGCCCGGGACAGCAGGATGAACACTGGAGCTTTCTTT. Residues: CASRARDSRMNTGAFF.

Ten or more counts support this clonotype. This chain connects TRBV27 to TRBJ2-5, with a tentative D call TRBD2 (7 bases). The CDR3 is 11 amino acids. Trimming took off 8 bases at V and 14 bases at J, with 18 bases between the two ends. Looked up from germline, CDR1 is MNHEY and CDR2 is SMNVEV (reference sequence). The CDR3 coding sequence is TGTGCCAGCTCTAGCCGGGGGGCCCTCTACTTC. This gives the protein CASSSRGALYF.

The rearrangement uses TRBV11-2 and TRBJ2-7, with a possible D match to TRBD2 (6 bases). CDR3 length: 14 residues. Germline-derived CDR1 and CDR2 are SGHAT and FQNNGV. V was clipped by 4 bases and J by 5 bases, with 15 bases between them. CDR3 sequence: CASSSSRGKHEQYF. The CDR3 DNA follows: TGTGCCAGCAGCTCATCCCGGGGGAAACACGAGCAGTACTTC.

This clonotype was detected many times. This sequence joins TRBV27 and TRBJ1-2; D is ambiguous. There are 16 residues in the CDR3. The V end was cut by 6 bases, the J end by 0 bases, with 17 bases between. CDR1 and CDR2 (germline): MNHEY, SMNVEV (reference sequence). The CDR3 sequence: CASSGSLKDANYGYTF. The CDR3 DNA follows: TGTGCCAGCAGCGGATCCCTAAAGGATGCTAACTATGGCTACACCTTC.